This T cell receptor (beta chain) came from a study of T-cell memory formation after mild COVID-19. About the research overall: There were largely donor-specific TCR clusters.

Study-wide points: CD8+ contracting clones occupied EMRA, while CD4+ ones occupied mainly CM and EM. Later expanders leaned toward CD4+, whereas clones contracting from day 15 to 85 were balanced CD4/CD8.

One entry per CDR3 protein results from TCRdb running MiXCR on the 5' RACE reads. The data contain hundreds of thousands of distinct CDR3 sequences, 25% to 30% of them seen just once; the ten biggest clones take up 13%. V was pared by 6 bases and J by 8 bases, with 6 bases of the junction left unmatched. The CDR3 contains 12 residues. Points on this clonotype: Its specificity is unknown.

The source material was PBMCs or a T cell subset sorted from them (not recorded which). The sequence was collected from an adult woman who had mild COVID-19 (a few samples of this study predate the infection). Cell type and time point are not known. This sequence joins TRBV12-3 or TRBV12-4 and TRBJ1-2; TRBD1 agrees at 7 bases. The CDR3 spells CASRGGGGGYTF. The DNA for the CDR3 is TGTGCCAGCAGGGGAGGGGGCGGCGGCTACACCTTC.